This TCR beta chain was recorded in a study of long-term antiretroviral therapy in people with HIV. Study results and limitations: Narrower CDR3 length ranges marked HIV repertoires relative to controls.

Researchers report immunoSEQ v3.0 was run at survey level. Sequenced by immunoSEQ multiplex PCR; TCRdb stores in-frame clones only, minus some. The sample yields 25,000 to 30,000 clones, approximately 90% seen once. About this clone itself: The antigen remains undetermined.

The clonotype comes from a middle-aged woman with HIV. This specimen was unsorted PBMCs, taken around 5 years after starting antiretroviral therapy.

The CDR3, as DNA: TGTGCCAGCAGCTTCCAGGACGAGCAGTACTTC. It codes for CASSFQDEQYF. The gene calls are TRBV7-9 and TRBJ2-7; D is ambiguous. The CDR3 is 11 residues long. Trimming cost V 3 bases and J 5 bases, with 5 bases left between them. Germline values: CDR1 SEHNR, CDR2 FQNEAQ (reference sequence).